This T cell receptor beta chain was recorded in a study of T cells in Graves' hyperthyroidism and ophthalmopathy. Many counts were recorded for this clonotype. RNA transcripts gave rise to amplified TCR beta CDR3 regions. The study used the HTBI primer set for a first-round RT-PCR of the TCR CDR3. TCRdb re-derived calls from the multiplex PCR reads in MiXCR, one entry per CDR3 protein. Of approximately 610,000 distinct CDR3 sequences listed, about 15% are singletons. The authors obtained PBMCs from 7.5 to 10 ml of fresh peripheral blood. CDR3 length: 16 residues. Germline CDR1 SGHAT, CDR2 FQNNGV. Trimming shortened V by 5 bases and J by 4 bases, and 21 bases separated the two germline ends.

The sequencing input was blood. This receptor was identified in a woman in her 40s with Graves' ophthalmopathy. This chain connects TRBV11-2 to TRBJ2-7, with a weak D call TRBD1 (5 bases). DNA for the CDR3: TGTGCCAGCAGCAAAAGCCCCGGCTCAGGGTCGTACGAGCAGTACTTC. Amino acids: CASSKSPGSGSYEQYF.